The rows below give T cell receptor beta chains drawn from one sample of a study of cytomegalovirus exposure and HLA in healthy donors. Some clones are missing from TCRdb's copy, which holds only in-frame ones; the method was immunoSEQ multiplex PCR. Counted here are around 150,000 clones, 80% to 90% occurring once; the ten biggest clones make up roughly 7.7%. The specimen sequenced was PBMCs. The origin of the receptors is a woman aged 18 to 35 in good health and CMV-seropositive. Both conserved end residues are part of each CDR3. Fields, in order: V gene, J gene, D gene, clone size, CDR3 DNA, CDR3 protein. A D gene is named only where the DNA matches it firmly. The size entry is marked missing in some rows and otherwise reads once, few, many or a size class.

TRBV6-5	TRBJ2-5	TRBD2	.	TGTGCCAGCAGGGAGTGGGAGGGCCCTCGAGAGACCCAGTACTTC	CASREWEGPRETQYF
TRBV5-1	TRBJ2-7	.	.	TGCGCCAGCAGCTTGGAAACGATCGGGTACGAGCAGTACTTC	CASSLETIGYEQYF
TRBV28	TRBJ1-1	.	.	TGTGCCAGCAGTTTAGCACTGATCACTGAAGCTTTCTTT	CASSLALITEAFF
TRBV15	TRBJ1-2	TRBD1	.	TGTGCCACCAGCAGAGATCTGCAGGGGGAGACCAACTATGGCTACACCTTC	CATSRDLQGETNYGYTF
TRBV30	TRBJ2-1	TRBD2	.	TGTGCCTGGACTAGCGGGGGACCGTCCTACAATGAGCAGTTCTTC	CAWTSGGPSYNEQFF
TRBV6-6	TRBJ2-7	.	.	TGTGCCAGCAGTTACGGGCACGAGCAGTACTTC	CASSYGHEQYF
TRBV15	TRBJ2-1	.	.	TGTGCCACCAGCAGTGGGCACGTCGTCAGGGGAGGGCACAATGAGCAGTTCTTC	CATSSGHVVRGGHNEQFF
TRBV15	TRBJ1-1	TRBD1	once	TGTGCCACCAGCAGAGCAGGGGGAAAGGACACTGAAGCTTTCTTT	CATSRAGGKDTEAFF
TRBV27	TRBJ1-1	.	.	TGTGCCAGCAGTCCCCCGGTTGGGACTCACACTGAAGCTTTCTTT	CASSPPVGTHTEAFF
TRBV5-4	TRBJ2-7	.	once	TGTGCCAGCAGCCCGCCTCCCGGGGAGTCCTACGAGCAGTACTTC	CASSPPPGESYEQYF
TRBV28	TRBJ1-5	TRBD1	.	TGTGCCAGCCGATTGGGCCCGACAGGGATCAATCAGCCCCAGCATTTT	CASRLGPTGINQPQHF
TRBV15	TRBJ2-1	TRBD2	.	TGTGCCACCAGCAGAGTTCTAGCGGAATACAATGAGCAGTTCTTC	CATSRVLAEYNEQFF
TRBV27	TRBJ2-4	.	once	TGTGCCAGCGGCCGGGTGGCGGGGACCAAAAACATTCAGTACTTC	CASGRVAGTKNIQYF
TRBV5-1	TRBJ1-1	TRBD1	.	TGCGCCAGCAGCTTGTGGACAGGCTTATCCACTGAAGCTTTCTTT	CASSLWTGLSTEAFF
TRBV29-1	TRBJ2-7	.	.	TGCAGCGTTGAGGTAACGGGGGGCCGGGAGCAGTACTTC	CSVEVTGGREQYF
TRBV30	TRBJ2-1	.	.	TGTGCCTGGAGTGGGACAGACCGCCTCTTC	CAWSGTDRLF
TRBV5-1	TRBJ1-1	.	.	TGCGCCAGCAAATCAGGGGTGGCGGACACTGAAGCTTTCTTT	CASKSGVADTEAFF
TRBV10-2	TRBJ2-1	TRBD2	.	TGCGCCAGCAGACCGCCGTGGGGCGGGAGAACTGAGCAGTTCTTC	CASRPPWGGRTEQFF
TRBV9	TRBJ2-7	TRBD2	.	TGTGCCAGCAGCGTTAGCGGGGTTTCCTACGAGCAGTACTTC	CASSVSGVSYEQYF
TRBV19	TRBJ1-5	TRBD1	.	TGTGCCAGTAGGGCAAGACAGGGCATTCAGCCCCAGCATTTT	CASRARQGIQPQHF
TRBV7-8	TRBJ2-5	.	.	TGTGCCAGCAGCTTTGAAGGTACGGGAGCGGAGACCCAGTACTTC	CASSFEGTGAETQYF
TRBV19	TRBJ1-4	.	.	TGTGCCAGTAGCGCGGCCAGGGGTGGTGAAAAACTGTTTTTT	CASSAARGGEKLFF
TRBV11-2	TRBJ2-1	TRBD1	.	TGTGCCAGCAGATTACAGGGGCGGGAGCAGTTCTTC	CASRLQGREQFF
TRBV25-1	TRBJ2-7	.	once	TGTGCCAGCAGTGAATATTGGGAGGCAGATAGCTCCTACGAGCAGTACTTC	CASSEYWEADSSYEQYF
TRBV7-2	TRBJ1-5	.	.	TGTGCCAGCAGCTTAGTGGCTGGGGGGGGGCCCCAGCATTTT	CASSLVAGGGPQHF
TRBV4-2	TRBJ2-7	.	.	TGTGCCAGCAGCCAGGGCATCAGTGGGTACGAGCAGTACTTC	CASSQGISGYEQYF
TRBV19	TRBJ1-6	.	.	TGTGCCAGTAGTGAACAGGGAAAGGGTTCACCCCTCCACTTT	CASSEQGKGSPLHF
TRBV27	TRBJ2-5	.	.	TGTGCCAGCAGTTTATTGGCACAAGAGACCCAGTACTTC	CASSLLAQETQYF
TRBV9	TRBJ1-5	.	few	TGTGCCAGCAGCGTAGCCCCAGGGGTCGCTCAGCCCCAGCATTTT	CASSVAPGVAQPQHF
TRBV18	TRBJ2-3	.	.	TGTGCCAGCTCACCACAAACCCGGGGAAGCACAGATACGCAGTATTTT	CASSPQTRGSTDTQYF
TRBV7-3	TRBJ2-3	.	once	TGTGCCAGCAGCTTAACGCGGCTAGCTCTAGGTCCAGATACGCAGTATTTT	CASSLTRLALGPDTQYF
TRBV5-1	TRBJ2-1	.	.	TGCGCCAGCAGGAGGGCGGAAGGGTCCTACAATGAGCAGTTCTTC	CASRRAEGSYNEQFF
TRBV6-5	TRBJ2-7	TRBD2	.	TGTGCCAGCAGTCCGGAGCGGGAGTACTCCTACGAGCAGTACTTC	CASSPEREYSYEQYF
TRBV25-1	TRBJ2-3	TRBD2	.	TGTGCCAGCAGTGAAGGACTAGCGGGGGGGAAAGATACGCAGTATTTT	CASSEGLAGGKDTQYF
TRBV15	TRBJ1-5	.	.	TGTGCCACCGGCCTATTCGTCCCTAGCCAGCCCCAGCATTTT	CATGLFVPSQPQHF
TRBV11-2	TRBJ2-3	TRBD2	.	TGTGCCAGCAGCAAGACTAGCGGGGACGCGGATACGCAGTATTTT	CASSKTSGDADTQYF
TRBV5-8	TRBJ2-2	.	.	TGTGCCAGCAGCCAGGGACTGAACACCGGGGAGCTGTTTTTT	CASSQGLNTGELFF
TRBV6-1	TRBJ1-2	.	.	TGTGCCAGCAGTGAGCGTACAGGAATTTATGGCTACACCTTC	CASSERTGIYGYTF
TRBV5-1	TRBJ1-1	TRBD1	.	TGCGCCAGCAGCTTTAACAGGGGGCAGGAAGCTTTCTTT	CASSFNRGQEAFF
TRBV5-8	TRBJ1-2	TRBD1	few	TGTGCCAGCAGCCGGGGACAGCAGGGGTATGGCTACACCTTC	CASSRGQQGYGYTF